This T cell receptor (beta chain) was sequenced in a study of shared clonotypes between healthy human individuals. General study findings and limits: The researchers took only blood, and tissue repertoires probably look different.

Produced via immunoSEQ multiplex PCR; TCRdb's table is partial and in-frame only. The data hold some 490,000 clones, with 81% observed a single time. For this clone: Its target is unknown.

The receptor was derived from a woman aged 40 to 49 in good health. Some clones in this sample may be carry-over from other donors' samples. Sequencing input: PBMCs.

The chain's CDR3 is CASSPPRAGSYNEQFF. The CDR3 DNA is TGTGCCAGCTCACCCCCCAGGGCAGGCTCCTACAATGAGCAGTTCTTC. The chain has TRBV18 and TRBJ2-1, with a possible D match to TRBD1 (5 bases). The germline gives CDR1 KGHSH, CDR2 LQKENI. Trimming cost V 3 bases and J 0 bases, with 12 bases left between them. The CDR3 length is 16 residues.